One sample yielded the 31 T cell receptor gamma chains listed below, sequenced in a study of Vδ1+ human thymocytes. General observations from the study: Thymic TRG and TRD repertoires appeared highly polyclonal.

Extracted RNA was reverse transcribed into cDNA. Pooled V-gene forward primers with one constant-region reverse primer generated the CDR3 amplicons by multiplex PCR. TCRdb fed the multiplex PCR reads to CATT. The sample holds tens of thousands of gamma-chain clones, 20% seen once. These receptors have no known antigen. The sample was Vdelta1+ gamma-delta thymocytes from the thymus. Noted subset: FACS-sorted CD3+ TCRalphabeta- TCRVdelta1+ TCRVdelta2- thymocytes. Receptors were obtained from a girl less than two years old who had congenital heart surgery.

A few counts support this clone. One end of the junction does not line up with germline, which may come from a read error. The chain uses TRGV3 and TRGJ1 or TRGJ2. CDR3 length equals 12 residues. Germline lookup yields CDR1 VTNTFY and CDR2 YDVSTARD (reference sequence). The CDR3 is CANWVLYYKKLF. The CDR3 DNA sequence: TGTGCCAACTGGGTCCTTTATTATAAGAAACTCTTT.

This clone was observed a few times. The V call is TRGV3, the J call TRGJ1 or TRGJ2. V lost 1 base to trimming and J lost 5 bases; unmatched junction nucleotides: 11. CDR1 is VTNTFY, CDR2 YDVSTARD, per germline (reference sequence). CDR3 length equals 15 residues. CDR3 region: CATWDSITRDYKKLF. CDR3 DNA sequence: TGTGCCACCTGGGACAGCATCACGAGGGATTATAAGAAACTCTTT.

The chain has TRGV9 and TRGJ1 or TRGJ2. From germline, CDR1 is GITISATS and CDR2 ISYDGTV (reference sequence). Losses at the gene ends were 4 bases for V and 12 bases for J; bases not matched to a gene: 12. This CDR3 region has 12 residues. The CDR3 DNA reads as TGTGCCTTGTGGGACCCTCACGACGGGAAACTCTTT. Translation gives CALWDPHDGKLF.

The chain recombines TRGV3 with TRGJP1. CDR1 and CDR2 from the germline V gene are VTNTFY and YDVSTARD (reference sequence). The length of the CDR3 is 16 residues. With V trimmed by 6 bases and J by 4 bases, 14 bases remained unmatched. CDR3 in DNA: TGTGCCACCTGGACCCACGGGGGCCTCACTGGTTGGTTCAAGATATTT. It yields the protein CATWTHGGLTGWFKIF.

In this sample, this clone turned up once. V gene TRGV9 combines with J gene TRGJP2. CDR1 is GITISATS, CDR2 ISYDGTV, per germline (reference sequence). J gave up 3 bases and V 1 base, and 8 bases lay outside the gene matches. This CDR3 has 16 residues. This chain's CDR3 is CALWEVGSGSDWIKTF. Here the CDR3 DNA reads TGTGCCTTGTGGGAGGTCGGATCTGGTAGTGATTGGATCAAGACGTTT.

This clone was counted only a few times. At the DNA level, this CDR3 is encoded by other sequences in the same sample as well. V and J are TRGV3 and TRGJ1 or TRGJ2. Germline V lookup: CDR1 VTNTFY, CDR2 YDVSTARD (reference sequence). CDR3 length: 14 amino acids. The junction had 6 bases not matched to a gene; V was cut back by 0 bases and J by 4 bases. This CDR3 is CATWDRQGYYKKLF. The CDR3 nucleotides read TGTGCCACCTGGGACAGGCAGGGGTATTATAAGAAACTCTTT.

The V gene is TRGV3, the J gene TRGJ1 or TRGJ2. The germline gives CDR1 VTNTFY, CDR2 YDVSTARD (reference sequence). V lost 3 bases, J lost 5 bases, and 10 bases stayed unmatched. This CDR3 is 14 amino acids long. DNA for the CDR3: TGTGCCACCTGGGACGGCGGGGGTCATTATAAGAAACTCTTT. Translating it yields CATWDGGGHYKKLF.

Judged by abundance, this clone is medium-sized. Different DNA sequences within this sample yield the same CDR3. The rearrangement links TRGV2 to TRGJP2. With V trimmed by 1 base and J by 4 bases, 0 bases remained unmatched. The CDR3 runs to 13 residues. The germline V gene has CDR1 EGSNGY and CDR2 YDSYNSKV. The CDR3 is CATWDGSDWIKTF. In DNA, the CDR3 is TGTGCCACCTGGGACGGTAGTGATTGGATCAAGACGTTT.

This clone showed up just a few times. The rearrangement joins TRGV5 to TRGJ1 or TRGJ2. The CDR3 loop spans 11 amino acids. Trimming took 3 bases from V and 11 from J; bases not matched to a gene: 7. From germline, CDR1 is VINAFY and CDR2 YDVSNSKD. The CDR3 protein is CATWDAWEKLF. The CDR3 DNA follows: TGTGCCACCTGGGACGCCTGGGAGAAACTCTTT.

The V call is TRGV9, the J call TRGJ1 or TRGJ2. The V and J ends lost 2 bases and 8 bases, in that order; junction bases with no gene match: 6. Germline-derived CDR1 and CDR2 are GITISATS and ISYDGTV (reference sequence). The CDR3 is 12 amino acids. The CDR3 reads CALWEAFDKKLF. The CDR3 DNA reads as TGTGCCTTGTGGGAGGCCTTCGATAAGAAACTCTTT.

In its sample, this clone was seen a few times. This sequence joins TRGV9 and TRGJ1 or TRGJ2. V lost 5 bases to trimming and J lost 11 bases; unmatched junction nucleotides: 9. The CDR3 is 11 amino acids. Looked up from germline, CDR1 is GITISATS and CDR2 is ISYDGTV (reference sequence). CDR3 sequence: CALWGPGEKLF. The DNA of the CDR3 is TGTGCCTTGTGGGGGCCCGGGGAGAAACTCTTT.

The chain carries TRGV2 and TRGJ1 or TRGJ2. J gave up 5 bases and V 0 bases, and 10 bases lay outside the gene matches. This CDR3 is built from 15 residues. The germline V gene encodes CDR1 EGSNGY and CDR2 YDSYNSKV. The CDR3 loop reads CATWDGPQPHYKKLF. The DNA for the CDR3 is TGTGCCACCTGGGACGGGCCACAGCCACATTATAAGAAACTCTTT.

The chain has TRGV3 and TRGJP2. V was pared by 1 base and J by 6 bases, with 14 bases of the junction left unmatched. The CDR3 is 17 residues long. Germline CDR1 is VTNTFY and CDR2 is YDVSTARD (reference sequence). The CDR3 sequence is CATWDSPLGRGDWIKTF. DNA for the CDR3: TGTGCCACCTGGGACAGTCCCCTCGGTCGGGGTGATTGGATCAAGACGTTT.

The rearrangement joins TRGV8 to TRGJP2. This CDR3 contains 15 residues. CDR1 and CDR2 (germline): VENAVY, YDSYNSRV. V lost 2 bases, J lost 2 bases, and 5 bases stayed unmatched. In DNA, the CDR3 is TGTGCCACCTGGGATAATTTGAGTAGTGATTGGATCAAGACGTTT. Translated: CATWDNLSSDWIKTF.

As for this clone: Other DNA sequences from this sample encode an identical CDR3 as well. The chain combines TRGV8 with TRGJP2. Trimming at V came to 5 bases and at J to 0 bases, leaving 3 bases not matched to a gene. CDR1 and CDR2 (germline): VENAVY, YDSYNSRV. CDR3 length equals 14 residues. CDR3 protein: CATWANSSDWIKTF. The CDR3 region has the DNA TGTGCCACCTGGGCCAATAGTAGTGATTGGATCAAGACGTTT.

For this clone: This same CDR3 is encoded by further DNA sequences in the sample. The V gene is TRGV2, the J gene TRGJ1 or TRGJ2. Germline CDR1 EGSNGY, CDR2 YDSYNSKV. The CDR3 runs to 12 residues. V was pared by 1 base and J by 11 bases, with 8 bases of the junction left unmatched. The CDR3 bases are TGTGCCACCTGGGACGGCCCCCGGGAGAAACTCTTT. It specifies CATWDGPREKLF.

This clone has only a few counts. Mismatch with germline at one junction end may stem from a read error. This rearrangement joins TRGV9 to TRGJP1. Germline lookup yields CDR1 GITISATS and CDR2 ISYDGTV (reference sequence). The CDR3 sequence is 17 residues long. CDR3 bases: TGCGCCTTGTGGGAGGTGCGTGTGGGGTCCACTGGTTGGTTCAAGATATTT. It is translated as CALWEVRVGSTGWFKIF.

This clone was picked up a small number of times. The rearrangement links TRGV2 to TRGJ1 or TRGJ2. The germline V gene has CDR1 EGSNGY and CDR2 YDSYNSKV. J was trimmed by 0 bases and V by 3 bases; bases with no gene match: 5. The CDR3 extends over 14 amino acids. The CDR3 DNA sequence: TGTGCCACCTGGGACTTGGGGAATTATTATAAGAAACTCTTT. Translating gives CATWDLGNYYKKLF.

The gene calls are TRGV8 and TRGJP1. The CDR3 has 15 amino acids. V shed 1 base and J 3 bases; nucleotides not matched to a gene: 5. Germline values: CDR1 VENAVY, CDR2 YDSYNSRV. The CDR3 DNA reads as TGTGCCACCTGGGATAGAATGGCCACTGGTTGGTTCAAGATATTT. It encodes CATWDRMATGWFKIF.

The chain uses TRGV9 and TRGJ1 or TRGJ2. Losses at the gene ends were 0 bases for V and 2 bases for J; bases not matched to a gene: 4. CDR3 length equals 14 residues. Germline CDR1 reads GITISATS; CDR2 reads ISYDGTV (reference sequence). This CDR3 reads CALWEVWDYYKKLF. The DNA of the CDR3 is TGTGCCTTGTGGGAGGTGTGGGATTATTATAAGAAACTCTTT.

This clone was seen a few times. Other nucleotide sequences from this sample produce the same CDR3. This chain links TRGV4 with TRGJP2. V lost 0 bases and J lost 3; bases outside the gene matches: 4. Germline V gene lookup returns CDR1 EGSTGY and CDR2 YDSYTSSV. This CDR3 is 15 amino acids long. The CDR3 DNA reads TGTGCCACCTGGGATGGGCGTGGTAGTGATTGGATCAAGACGTTT. It yields the protein CATWDGRGSDWIKTF.

With regard to this clone: This may come from a read error, since a much larger clone is one base off. Within the sample, other DNA sequences also encode this same CDR3. V gene TRGV3 combines with J gene TRGJ1 or TRGJ2. The V gene's germline CDR1 is VTNTFY and CDR2 YDVSTARD (reference sequence). The CDR3 totals 14 residues. Trimming at V came to 0 bases and at J to 2 bases, leaving 4 bases not matched to a gene. The CDR3 DNA is TGTGCCACCTGGGACAGGCTCCATTATTATAAGAAACTCTTT. Residues: CATWDRLHYYKKLF.

This clone occurred a few times. J is TRGJP2 and V is TRGV8. Germline V CDR1 and CDR2: VENAVY, YDSYNSRV. Unmatched junction bases numbered 8, after V lost 3 bases and J lost 4 bases. The CDR3 is 15 residues long. The DNA of the CDR3 is TGTGCCACCTGGGATGCGCGTGATAGTGATTGGATCAAGACGTTT. Its protein is CATWDARDSDWIKTF.

This clone came up once. The gene calls are TRGV9 and TRGJ1 or TRGJ2. This CDR3 comprises 15 residues. Germline V CDR1 and CDR2: GITISATS, ISYDGTV (reference sequence). The J segment lost 2 bases and the V segment lost 0 bases, leaving 7 bases of the junction unmatched. The CDR3 nucleotides are TGTGCCTTGTGGGAGGTGCACCGTCATTATTATAAGAAACTCTTT. It translates to CALWEVHRHYYKKLF.

This clone was detected only a few times. Other DNA sequences from this sample encode an identical CDR3 as well. The gene calls are TRGV2 and TRGJP2. The V and J ends lost 0 bases and 5 bases, in that order; junction bases with no gene match: 3. The CDR3 totals 14 residues. Per germline, CDR1 EGSNGY and CDR2 YDSYNSKV. CDR3 protein: CATWDGVSDWIKTF. CDR3 in DNA: TGTGCCACCTGGGACGGGGTGAGTGATTGGATCAAGACGTTT.

This chain uses TRGV9 with TRGJ1 or TRGJ2. This CDR3 contains 12 residues. The trim removed 5 bases at V and 12 bases at J, leaving 13 bases unmatched. CDR1 is GITISATS and CDR2 is ISYDGTV in the germline V gene (reference sequence). The DNA of the CDR3 is TGTGCCTTGTGGGGGGGGGAGGAAAGGAAACTCTTT. This sequence encodes CALWGGEERKLF.

This rearrangement joins TRGV9 to TRGJ1 or TRGJ2. This CDR3 has 13 residues. After removal of 5 bases from V and 0 bases from J, the junction contained 4 bases not matched to a gene. Germline V CDR1 and CDR2: GITISATS, ISYDGTV (reference sequence). DNA for the CDR3: TGTGCCTTGTGGGGGCCGAATTATTATAAGAAACTCTTT. Translating it yields CALWGPNYYKKLF.

This clone has a handful of counts. Other DNA sequences in this specimen translate into the identical CDR3. The rearrangement joins TRGV2 to TRGJ1 or TRGJ2. V lost 0 bases to trimming and J lost 6 bases; unmatched junction nucleotides: 8. The CDR3 has 14 amino acids. Germline V gene data show CDR1 as EGSNGY and CDR2 as YDSYNSKV. The CDR3 DNA sequence: TGTGCCACCTGGGACGGGCCGTTTGGTTATAAGAAACTCTTT. Protein sequence: CATWDGPFGYKKLF.

The genes are TRGV9 and TRGJ1 or TRGJ2. CDR1 and CDR2 from the germline V gene are GITISATS and ISYDGTV (reference sequence). CDR3 size: 14 residues. V lost 2 bases, J lost 6 bases, and 10 bases stayed unmatched. This CDR3 is CALWEEYRGYKKLF. The CDR3 nucleotides are TGTGCCTTGTGGGAGGAGTATCGTGGTTATAAGAAACTCTTT.

This clone turned up a few times. This chain connects TRGV3 to TRGJ1 or TRGJ2. Per germline, CDR1 VTNTFY and CDR2 YDVSTARD (reference sequence). The ends lost 3 bases at V and 12 bases at J; junction bases unmatched: 8. The CDR3 is 11 residues long. The CDR3 loop reads CATWDGGAKLF. The CDR3 DNA sequence: TGTGCCACCTGGGACGGGGGTGCGAAACTCTTT.

The chain combines TRGV3 with TRGJ1 or TRGJ2. Germline V gene lookup returns CDR1 VTNTFY and CDR2 YDVSTARD (reference sequence). The CDR3 is 10 residues long. The J segment lost 8 bases and the V segment lost 6 bases, leaving 4 bases of the junction unmatched. Written as DNA, the CDR3 is TGTGCCACCTGGAACAATAAGAAACTCTTT. Its protein is CATWNNKKLF.